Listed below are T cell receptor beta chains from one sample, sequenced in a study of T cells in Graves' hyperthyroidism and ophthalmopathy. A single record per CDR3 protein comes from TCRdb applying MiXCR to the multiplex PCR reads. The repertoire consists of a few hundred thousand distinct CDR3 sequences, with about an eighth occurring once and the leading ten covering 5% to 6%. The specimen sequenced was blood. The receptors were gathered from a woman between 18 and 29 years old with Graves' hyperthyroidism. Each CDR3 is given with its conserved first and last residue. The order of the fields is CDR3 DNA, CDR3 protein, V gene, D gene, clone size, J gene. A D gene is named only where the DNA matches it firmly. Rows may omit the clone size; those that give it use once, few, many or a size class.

cdr3_nt: TGTGCCAGCAGCTTAGGCCCCCCCGGGGACCAAGAGACCCAGTACTTC
cdr3_aa: CASSLGPPGDQETQYF
v_call: TRBV7-9
d_call: -
clone_size: many
j_call: TRBJ2-5

cdr3_nt: TGTGCCTGGAAAAAAGGAGGAGGCACTGAAGCTTTCTTT
cdr3_aa: CAWKKGGGTEAFF
v_call: TRBV30
d_call: -
clone_size: -
j_call: TRBJ1-1

cdr3_nt: TGTGCCAGCAGCTTACGAGCGGAAGTCACAGATACGCAGTATTTT
cdr3_aa: CASSLRAEVTDTQYF
v_call: TRBV11-3
d_call: -
clone_size: many
j_call: TRBJ2-3

cdr3_nt: TGTGCCTGGAGTGTAATCGGGAGCAATCAGCCCCAGCATTTT
cdr3_aa: CAWSVIGSNQPQHF
v_call: TRBV30
d_call: -
clone_size: -
j_call: TRBJ1-5

cdr3_nt: TGTGCCAGCAGTGAAAGGACCATGGGCACAGATACGCAGTATTTT
cdr3_aa: CASSERTMGTDTQYF
v_call: TRBV6-1
d_call: -
clone_size: many
j_call: TRBJ2-3

cdr3_nt: TGTGCCAGCGGTTCGGGACAGCTGAACACTGAAGCTTTCTTT
cdr3_aa: CASGSGQLNTEAFF
v_call: TRBV6-1
d_call: TRBD1
clone_size: many
j_call: TRBJ1-1

cdr3_nt: TGTGCCAGCAGCTTCCCGAGCTCCTACAATGAGCAGTTCTTC
cdr3_aa: CASSFPSSYNEQFF
v_call: TRBV11-2
d_call: -
clone_size: -
j_call: TRBJ2-1

cdr3_nt: TGCAGTGCTAGAGAGCGGGAGCTTAGCCGGCTCCGGGAGCAGTACTTC
cdr3_aa: CSARERELSRLREQYF
v_call: TRBV20-1
d_call: TRBD2
clone_size: many
j_call: TRBJ2-7

cdr3_nt: TGTGCCAGTAGTATATCTCGCGGGAGCTTTACAGATACGCAGTATTTT
cdr3_aa: CASSISRGSFTDTQYF
v_call: TRBV19
d_call: TRBD2
clone_size: once
j_call: TRBJ2-3

cdr3_nt: TGTGCCAGCTCACCGAAGGACGAGCAGTACTTC
cdr3_aa: CASSPKDEQYF
v_call: TRBV18
d_call: -
clone_size: many
j_call: TRBJ2-7

cdr3_nt: TGTGCCAGCAGGGATGCAGGGGCCAACGTCCTGACTTTC
cdr3_aa: CASRDAGANVLTF
v_call: TRBV28
d_call: -
clone_size: many
j_call: TRBJ2-6

cdr3_nt: TGTGCCTGGAGTGTATCTGGCGGCAATACGCAGTATTTT
cdr3_aa: CAWSVSGGNTQYF
v_call: TRBV30
d_call: -
clone_size: many
j_call: TRBJ2-3

cdr3_nt: TGTGCCAGCAGCCGAGCCGGAATTAACTACGAGCAGTACTTC
cdr3_aa: CASSRAGINYEQYF
v_call: TRBV3-1
d_call: -
clone_size: -
j_call: TRBJ2-7

cdr3_nt: TGCAGCGTTGAAAAGCGTGGAGGCTACACCTTC
cdr3_aa: CSVEKRGGYTF
v_call: TRBV29-1
d_call: -
clone_size: few
j_call: TRBJ1-2

cdr3_nt: TGCAGTGCTAGTGACAGGGGCGACCTCGGCTACACCTTC
cdr3_aa: CSASDRGDLGYTF
v_call: TRBV20-1
d_call: TRBD1
clone_size: many
j_call: TRBJ1-2

cdr3_nt: TGTGCCAGCAGCTCCGACGGGACTAGCGGGTCGAATGAGCAGTTCTTC
cdr3_aa: CASSSDGTSGSNEQFF
v_call: TRBV7-2
d_call: TRBD2
clone_size: many
j_call: TRBJ2-1

cdr3_nt: TGCGCCAGCGGAGTAGCGGGAGCCCGATACAATGAGCAGTTCTTC
cdr3_aa: CASGVAGARYNEQFF
v_call: TRBV5-1
d_call: TRBD2
clone_size: many
j_call: TRBJ2-1

cdr3_nt: TGTGCCAGCAGTTTCTCTAGCGGGAGGCCGATCAATGAGCAGTTCTTC
cdr3_aa: CASSFSSGRPINEQFF
v_call: TRBV27
d_call: TRBD2
clone_size: few
j_call: TRBJ2-1

cdr3_nt: TGTGCCAGCAGCCAAGATACGACAGTCGGCTACGAGCAGTACTTC
cdr3_aa: CASSQDTTVGYEQYF
v_call: TRBV7-9
d_call: -
clone_size: few
j_call: TRBJ2-7

cdr3_nt: TGTGCCAGCAGATACGGGACAGTCTACGAGCAGTACTTC
cdr3_aa: CASRYGTVYEQYF
v_call: TRBV12-3/TRBV12-4
d_call: TRBD1
clone_size: many
j_call: TRBJ2-7

cdr3_nt: TGTGCCAGCTGGACCCCTAGCGAGCCGGCCTACAATGAGCAGTTCTTC
cdr3_aa: CASWTPSEPAYNEQFF
v_call: TRBV6-2/TRBV6-3
d_call: -
clone_size: many
j_call: TRBJ2-1

cdr3_nt: TGCAGTGCTACCCTCGGGGGGAGCTATGGCTACACCTTC
cdr3_aa: CSATLGGSYGYTF
v_call: TRBV20-1
d_call: -
clone_size: many
j_call: TRBJ1-2

cdr3_nt: TGTGCCAGCAGCTTCCAGCGGATCCCGAATGAGCAGTTCTTC
cdr3_aa: CASSFQRIPNEQFF
v_call: TRBV11-2
d_call: -
clone_size: many
j_call: TRBJ2-1